The clone carrying this T cell receptor beta chain was counted a few times. The antigen is unknown. Study-wide results and limits: Tumor-infiltrating Treg TCR alpha and beta sequences overlapped most with tumor naive CD4+ T cells, then blood naive. Tumor memory CD4+ T cell TCR gene usage clustered with blood and lymph node memory CD4+ cells and lymph node naive CD4+ cells.

Germline V gene sequence: CDR1 DFQATT, CDR2 SNEGSKA (reference sequence). This CDR3 spans 15 amino acids. V was shortened by 0 bases and J by 1 base, with 12 bases between the two germline ends. Tregs were sorted as CD4+CD25+CD127-/low cells. Semi-nested PCR with Nested Universal Primer A followed constant-region reverse priming of full-length variable regions. TCRdb reprocessed the 5' RACE reads via MiXCR and lists one record per CDR3 protein. The sample contains roughly 58,000 distinct CDR3 sequences, more than 20% of which appear only once. The specimen was tumor-infiltrating Tregs sorted from the breast tumor. The chain joins TRBV20-1 to TRBJ1-1; tentatively, D is TRBD1 (5 bases). The clonotype was recovered from a female donor with breast cancer. The CDR3 DNA is TGCAGTGCTAGAGATTGGGGGGTTGGGAACACTGAAGCTTTCTTT. Residues: CSARDWGVGNTEAFF.